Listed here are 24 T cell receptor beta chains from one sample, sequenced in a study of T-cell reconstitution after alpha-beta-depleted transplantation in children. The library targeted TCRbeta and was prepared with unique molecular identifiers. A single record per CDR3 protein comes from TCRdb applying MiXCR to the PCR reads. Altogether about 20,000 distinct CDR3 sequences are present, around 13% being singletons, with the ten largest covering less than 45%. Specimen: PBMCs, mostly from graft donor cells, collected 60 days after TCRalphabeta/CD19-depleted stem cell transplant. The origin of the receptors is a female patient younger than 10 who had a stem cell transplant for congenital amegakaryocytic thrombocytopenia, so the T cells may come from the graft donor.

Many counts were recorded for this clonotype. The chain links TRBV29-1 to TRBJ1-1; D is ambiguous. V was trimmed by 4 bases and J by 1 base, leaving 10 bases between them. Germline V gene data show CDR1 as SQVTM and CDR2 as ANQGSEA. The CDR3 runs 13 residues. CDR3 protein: CSVARVKNTEAFF. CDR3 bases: TGCAGCGTTGCCCGGGTTAAGAACACTGAAGCTTTCTTT.

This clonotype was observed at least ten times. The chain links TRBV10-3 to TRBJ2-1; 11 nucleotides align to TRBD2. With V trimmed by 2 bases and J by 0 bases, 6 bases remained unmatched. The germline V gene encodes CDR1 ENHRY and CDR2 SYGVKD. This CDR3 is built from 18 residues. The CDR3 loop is CAISEGTSGTGSYNEQFF. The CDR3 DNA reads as TGTGCCATCAGTGAGGGGACTAGCGGAACTGGCTCCTACAATGAGCAGTTCTTC.

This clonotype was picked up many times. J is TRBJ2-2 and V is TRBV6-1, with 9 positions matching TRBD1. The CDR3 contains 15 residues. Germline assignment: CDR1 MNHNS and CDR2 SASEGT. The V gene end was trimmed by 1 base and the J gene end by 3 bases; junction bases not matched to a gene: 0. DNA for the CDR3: TGTGCCAGCAGTGAAGGGGACAGGGACACCGGGGAGCTGTTTTTT. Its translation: CASSEGDRDTGELFF.

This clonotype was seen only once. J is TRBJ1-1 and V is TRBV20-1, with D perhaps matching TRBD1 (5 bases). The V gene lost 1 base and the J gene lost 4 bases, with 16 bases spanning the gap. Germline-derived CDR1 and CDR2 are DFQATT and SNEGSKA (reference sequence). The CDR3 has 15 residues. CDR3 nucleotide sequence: TGCAGTGCTAGAGGGCTCCAGGGCCCTCCCACTGAAGCTTTCTTT. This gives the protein CSARGLQGPPTEAFF.

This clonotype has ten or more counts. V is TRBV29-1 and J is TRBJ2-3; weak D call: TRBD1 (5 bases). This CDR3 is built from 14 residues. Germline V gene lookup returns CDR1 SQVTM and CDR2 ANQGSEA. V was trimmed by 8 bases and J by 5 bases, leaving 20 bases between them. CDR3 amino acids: CSSAGPGRGDTQYF. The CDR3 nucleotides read TGCAGCTCGGCTGGCCCCGGTAGGGGAGATACGCAGTATTTT.

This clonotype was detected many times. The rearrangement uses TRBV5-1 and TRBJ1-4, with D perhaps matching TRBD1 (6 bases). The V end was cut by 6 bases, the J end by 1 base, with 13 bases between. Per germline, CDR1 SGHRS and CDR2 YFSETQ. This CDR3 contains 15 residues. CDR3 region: CASKLGGVTNEKLFF. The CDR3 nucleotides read TGCGCCAGCAAGTTAGGGGGAGTAACTAATGAAAAACTGTTTTTT.

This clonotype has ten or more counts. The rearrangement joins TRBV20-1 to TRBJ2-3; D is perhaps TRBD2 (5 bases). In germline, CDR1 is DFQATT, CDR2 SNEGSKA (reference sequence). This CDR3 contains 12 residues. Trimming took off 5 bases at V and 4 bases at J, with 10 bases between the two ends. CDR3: CSAPSSPDTQYF. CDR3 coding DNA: TGCAGTGCTCCTAGCAGCCCAGATACGCAGTATTTT.

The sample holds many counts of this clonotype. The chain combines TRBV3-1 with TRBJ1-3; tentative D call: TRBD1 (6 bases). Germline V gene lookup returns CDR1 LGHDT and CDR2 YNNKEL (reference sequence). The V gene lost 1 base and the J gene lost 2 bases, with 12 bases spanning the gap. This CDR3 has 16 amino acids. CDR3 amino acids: CASSQGAGVAGNTIYF. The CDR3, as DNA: TGTGCCAGCAGCCAAGGGGCAGGGGTTGCTGGAAACACCATATATTTT.

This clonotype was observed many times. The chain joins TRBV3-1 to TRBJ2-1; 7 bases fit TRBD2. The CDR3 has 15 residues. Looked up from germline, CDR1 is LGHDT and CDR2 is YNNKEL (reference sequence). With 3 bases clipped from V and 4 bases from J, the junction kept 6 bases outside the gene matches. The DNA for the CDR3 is TGTGCCAGCAGCCACCTACTAGCGCTTTACAATGAGCAGTTCTTC. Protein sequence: CASSHLLALYNEQFF.

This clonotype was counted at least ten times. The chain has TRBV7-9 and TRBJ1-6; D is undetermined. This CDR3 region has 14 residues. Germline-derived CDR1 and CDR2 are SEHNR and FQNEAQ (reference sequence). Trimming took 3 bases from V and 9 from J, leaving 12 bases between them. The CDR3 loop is CASSLTRTVSPLHF. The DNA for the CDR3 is TGTGCCAGCAGCTTGACGCGTACAGTTTCACCCCTCCACTTT.

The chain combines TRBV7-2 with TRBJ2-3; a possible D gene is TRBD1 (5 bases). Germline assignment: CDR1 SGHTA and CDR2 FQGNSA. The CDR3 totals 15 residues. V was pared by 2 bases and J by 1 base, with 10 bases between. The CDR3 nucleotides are TGTGCCAGCAGCTTACGTGACAGAGGCACAGATACGCAGTATTTT. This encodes CASSLRDRGTDTQYF.

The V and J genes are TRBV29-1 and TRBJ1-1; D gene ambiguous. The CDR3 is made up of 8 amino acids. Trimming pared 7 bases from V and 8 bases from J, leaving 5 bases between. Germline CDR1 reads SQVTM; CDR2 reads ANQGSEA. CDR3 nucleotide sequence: TGCAGCGCAAGAGAAGCTTTCTTT. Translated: CSAREAFF.

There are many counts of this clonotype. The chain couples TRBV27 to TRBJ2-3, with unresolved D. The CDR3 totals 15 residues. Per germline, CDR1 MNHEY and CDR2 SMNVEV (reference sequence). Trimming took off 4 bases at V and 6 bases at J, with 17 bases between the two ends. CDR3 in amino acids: CASSSGSRTMDTQYF. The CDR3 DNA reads TGTGCCAGCAGTTCCGGGTCACGTACCATGGATACGCAGTATTTT.

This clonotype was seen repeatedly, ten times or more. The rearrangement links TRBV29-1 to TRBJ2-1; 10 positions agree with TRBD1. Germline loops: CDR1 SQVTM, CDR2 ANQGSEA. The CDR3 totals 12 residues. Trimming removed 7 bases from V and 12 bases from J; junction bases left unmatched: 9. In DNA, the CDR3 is TGCAGCGGGGAGACGGACAGGGGGGCGCAGTTCTTC. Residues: CSGETDRGAQFF.

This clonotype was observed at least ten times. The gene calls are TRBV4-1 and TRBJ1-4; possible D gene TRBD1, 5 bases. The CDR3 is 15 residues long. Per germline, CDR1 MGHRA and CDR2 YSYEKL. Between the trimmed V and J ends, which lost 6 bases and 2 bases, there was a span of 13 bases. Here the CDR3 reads CASRPTAITNEKLFF. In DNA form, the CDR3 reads TGCGCCAGCAGGCCGACAGCGATTACTAATGAAAAACTGTTTTTT.

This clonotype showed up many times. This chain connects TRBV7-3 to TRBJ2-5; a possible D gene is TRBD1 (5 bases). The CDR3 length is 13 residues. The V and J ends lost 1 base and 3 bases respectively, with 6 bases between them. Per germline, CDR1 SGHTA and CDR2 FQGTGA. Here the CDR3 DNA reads TGTGCCAGCAGCTTAAGCAGGGAAGAGACCCAGTACTTC. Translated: CASSLSREETQYF.

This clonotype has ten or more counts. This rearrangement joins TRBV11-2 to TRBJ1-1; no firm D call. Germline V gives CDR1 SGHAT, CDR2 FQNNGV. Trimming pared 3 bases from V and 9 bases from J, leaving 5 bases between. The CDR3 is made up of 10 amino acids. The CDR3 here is CASSLGKAFF. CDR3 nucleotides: TGTGCCAGCAGCTTGGGGAAAGCTTTCTTT.

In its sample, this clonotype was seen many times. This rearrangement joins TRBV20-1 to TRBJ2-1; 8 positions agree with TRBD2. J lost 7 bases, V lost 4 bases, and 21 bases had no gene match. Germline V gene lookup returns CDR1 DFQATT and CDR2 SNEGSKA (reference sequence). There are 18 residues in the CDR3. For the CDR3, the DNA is TGCAGTGCTAACCAACCCGTTTCCGTCGCGGGAGGATGGAATGAGCAGTTCTTC. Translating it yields CSANQPVSVAGGWNEQFF.

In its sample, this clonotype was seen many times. Here the CDR3 reads CASSFGEQYF. CDR3 DNA: TGTGCCAGCAGCTTTGGGGAGCAGTACTTC. The chain employs TRBV5-5 and TRBJ2-7; D is unresolved. The CDR3 extends over 10 amino acids. In germline, CDR1 is SGHKS, CDR2 YYEKEE (reference sequence). The V end was cut by 2 bases, the J end by 7 bases, with 4 bases between.

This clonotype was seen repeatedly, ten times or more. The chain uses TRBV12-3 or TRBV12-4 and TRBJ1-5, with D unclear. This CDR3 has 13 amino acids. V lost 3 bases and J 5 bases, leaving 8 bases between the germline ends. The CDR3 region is CASSFSGDQPQHF. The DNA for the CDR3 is TGTGCCAGCAGTTTTTCGGGAGATCAGCCCCAGCATTTT.

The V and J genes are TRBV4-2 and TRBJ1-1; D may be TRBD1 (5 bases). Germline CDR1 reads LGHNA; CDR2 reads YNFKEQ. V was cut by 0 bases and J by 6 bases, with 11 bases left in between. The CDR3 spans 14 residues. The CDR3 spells CASSQDGGYPEAFF. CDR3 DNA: TGTGCCAGCAGCCAAGATGGGGGGTACCCTGAAGCTTTCTTT.

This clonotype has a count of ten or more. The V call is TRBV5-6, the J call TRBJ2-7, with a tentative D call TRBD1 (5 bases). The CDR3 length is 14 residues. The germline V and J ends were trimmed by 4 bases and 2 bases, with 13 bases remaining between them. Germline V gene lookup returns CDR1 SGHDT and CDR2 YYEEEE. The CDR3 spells CASSELDNPYEQYF. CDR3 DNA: TGTGCCAGCAGCGAATTGGACAATCCCTACGAGCAGTACTTC.

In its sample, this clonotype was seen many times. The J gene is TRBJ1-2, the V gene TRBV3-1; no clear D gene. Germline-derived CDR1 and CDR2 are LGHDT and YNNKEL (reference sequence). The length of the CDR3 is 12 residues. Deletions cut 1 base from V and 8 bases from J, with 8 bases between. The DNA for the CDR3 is TGTGCCAGCAGCCAAGCCTCAAGGGGCTACACCTTC. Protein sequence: CASSQASRGYTF.

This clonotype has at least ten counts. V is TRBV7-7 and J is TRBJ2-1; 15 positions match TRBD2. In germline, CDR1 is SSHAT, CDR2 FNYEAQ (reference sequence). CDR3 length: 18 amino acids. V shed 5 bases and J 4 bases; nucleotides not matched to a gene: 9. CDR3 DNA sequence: TGTGCCAGCAGCCCGGGACTAGCGGGAGGTCGGTATTACAATGAGCAGTTCTTC. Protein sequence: CASSPGLAGGRYYNEQFF.